One and the same sample provided the 24 T cell receptor beta chains below, sequenced in a study of blood T cell repertoires in COVID-19. The table came from immunoSEQ multiplex PCR; TCRdb's copy has only in-frame clones and leaves some out. Of about 200,000 clones in the sample, about 86% were seen once. The specimen was PBMCs or T cells enriched from blood (not recorded which). The receptors stem from a man between 40 and 49 years old who had recovered from COVID-19.

The V call is TRBV24-1, the J call TRBJ1-6, with D unclear. Germline V gene lookup returns CDR1 KGHDR and CDR2 SFDVKD. V dropped 4 bases and J dropped 7 bases, with 4 bases sitting between them. The CDR3 is 12 amino acids. The CDR3 DNA sequence: TGTGCCACCAGTGACCCAAATTCACCCCTCCACTTT. Its translation is CATSDPNSPLHF.

The V call is TRBV11-2, the J call TRBJ2-7; D call uncertain. V was pared by 6 bases and J by 3 bases, with 15 bases between. CDR1 SGHAT and CDR2 FQNNGV come from the germline V gene. The CDR3 is 14 amino acids. The CDR3 loop is CASRLTVSGYEQYF. CDR3 bases: TGTGCCAGCAGACTGACTGTATCGGGCTACGAGCAGTACTTC.

The J gene is TRBJ1-1, the V gene TRBV7-9; no definite D call. V dropped 6 bases and J dropped 1 base, with 12 bases sitting between them. The CDR3 contains 14 residues. Germline V CDR1 and CDR2: SEHNR, FQNEAQ (reference sequence). The DNA of the CDR3 is TGTGCCAGCAGTCATCTGACACGGAACACTGAAGCTTTCTTT. Its translation is CASSHLTRNTEAFF.

This sequence joins TRBV19 and TRBJ2-3; D may be TRBD2 (5 bases). This CDR3 spans 14 amino acids. V was cut by 4 bases and J by 5 bases, with 13 bases left in between. Germline-derived CDR1 and CDR2 are LNHDA and SQIVND (reference sequence). The CDR3 coding sequence is TGTGCCAGTAGTACGCCGGGAATTGGAGATACGCAGTATTTT. This encodes CASSTPGIGDTQYF.

On this clone: Other DNA sequences in the same sample also yield this CDR3. V usage is TRBV2 and J usage is TRBJ1-2; no reliable D call. The CDR3 covers 12 residues. V lost 6 bases, J lost 5 bases, and 10 bases lay in between. Germline CDR1 and CDR2: SNHLY and FYNNEI. Written as DNA, the CDR3 is TGTGCCAGCAGCGAGGGCGGTTATGGCTACACCTTC. It is translated as CASSEGGYGYTF.

This clone was seen only once. The V and J genes are TRBV19 and TRBJ2-5; TRBD1 agrees at 9 bases. The V gene's germline CDR1 is LNHDA and CDR2 SQIVND (reference sequence). There are 12 residues in the CDR3. The junction had 6 bases not matched to a gene; V was cut back by 11 bases and J by 5 bases. This chain's CDR3 is CAGGTGWETQYF. The CDR3 nucleotides are TGTGCCGGAGGGACAGGGTGGGAGACCCAGTACTTC.

The chain links TRBV3-1 (or the pseudogene TRBV3-2) to TRBJ1-2, with 12 bases that match TRBD1. This CDR3 contains 17 residues. Looked up from germline, CDR1 is LGHDT and CDR2 is YNNKEL (reference sequence). The V and J ends lost 1 base and 4 bases, in that order; junction bases with no gene match: 7. CDR3 residues: CASSQGGQGAPTYGYTF. As DNA, the CDR3 is TGTGCCAGCAGCCAAGGGGGACAGGGGGCTCCTACCTATGGCTACACCTTC.

The gene calls are TRBV11-2 and TRBJ1-2; 10 nucleotides line up with TRBD1. The ends lost 5 bases at V and 7 bases at J; junction bases unmatched: 10. The CDR3 length is 15 residues. Germline V gene lookup returns CDR1 SGHAT and CDR2 FQNNGV. The CDR3 here is CASSAGQGNSAGYTF. The DNA of the CDR3 is TGTGCCAGCAGCGCGGGACAGGGGAACTCTGCTGGCTACACCTTC.

The CDR3 nucleotides read TGTGCAAGTCGCTTAGGAGTGACTAGCGCAGCATACGAGCAGTACTTC. Residues: CASRLGVTSAAYEQYF. This rearrangement joins TRBV12-2 to TRBJ2-7; the table gives TRBD2 as D, unverified against the DNA. TRBV12-2 represents a pseudogene. The CDR3 covers 16 residues.

The V gene is TRBV5-1, the J gene TRBJ1-2, with TRBD1 identical over 8 bases. CDR1 SGHRS and CDR2 YFSETQ come from the germline V gene. V lost 0 bases to trimming and J lost 6 bases; unmatched junction nucleotides: 7. The CDR3 is made up of 15 amino acids. The CDR3 here is CASSLAQGAKDGYTF. CDR3 nucleotides: TGCGCCAGCAGCTTGGCTCAGGGGGCAAAGGATGGCTACACCTTC.

The V call is TRBV6-1, the J call TRBJ1-5, with a possible D match to TRBD1 (5 bases). The length of the CDR3 is 14 residues. CDR1 and CDR2 from the germline V gene are MNHNS and SASEGT. Trimming took 3 bases from V and 1 from J, leaving 7 bases between them. CDR3 nucleotide sequence: TGTGCCAGCAGTGACAGGGTAAGCAATCAGCCCCAGCATTTT. It translates to CASSDRVSNQPQHF.

V gene TRBV30 combines with J gene TRBJ1-1; D is uncertain. V lost 0 bases, J lost 1 base, and 12 bases lay in between. CDR1 and CDR2 (germline): GTSNPN, SVGIG (reference sequence). The CDR3 length is 15 residues. CDR3 DNA: TGTGCCTGGAGTGTACGGTGGCAGGAGAACACTGAAGCTTTCTTT. The encoded protein is CAWSVRWQENTEAFF.

This clone was observed once. The rearrangement joins TRBV2 to TRBJ2-3; 11 bases match TRBD2. Looked up from germline, CDR1 is SNHLY and CDR2 is FYNNEI. Germline trimming cut 8 bases from V and 0 bases from J; bases unmatched to any gene: 7. This CDR3 comprises 16 residues. CDR3 sequence: CASADLAGGSTDTQYF. CDR3 coding DNA: TGTGCCAGCGCGGACCTAGCGGGGGGAAGCACAGATACGCAGTATTTT.

The genes are TRBV6-5 and TRBJ1-1; perhaps TRBD1 as D (5 bases). CDR1 is MNHEY, CDR2 SVGAGI, per germline. This CDR3 spans 14 amino acids. With 5 bases removed from V and 4 bases from J, the gap between germline ends came to 14 bases. Written as DNA, the CDR3 is TGTGCCAGCAGTCAGGGCAGGAGTTTCACTGAAGCTTTCTTT. It yields the protein CASSQGRSFTEAFF.

The chain couples TRBV7-9 to TRBJ2-7; 11 bases are a match to TRBD2. The junction had 23 bases not matched to a gene; V was cut back by 8 bases and J by 2 bases. Germline CDR1 and CDR2: SEHNR and FQNEAQ (reference sequence). The CDR3 has 20 amino acids. The CDR3 loop is CASSTFSGGVAHGPTYEQYF. As DNA, the CDR3 is TGTGCCAGCTCCACCTTTAGCGGGGGGGTTGCCCATGGGCCCACCTACGAGCAGTACTTC. The full variable domain, completed using reference TRBV7-9 and TRBJ2-7, is DTGVSQNPRHKITKRGQNVTFRCDPISEHNRLYWYRQTLGQGPEFLTYFQNEAQLEKSRLLSDRFSAERPKGSFSTLEIQRTEQGDSAMYLCASSTFSGGVAHGPTYEQYFGPGTRLTVT.

This clone occurred a few times. Here the CDR3 DNA reads TGTGCCAGTAGTATCCGAGAGCGTACCCCTGAAGCTTTCTTT. The encoded protein is CASSIRERTPEAFF. The V and J genes are TRBV19 and TRBJ1-1; D remains unclear. This CDR3 has 14 amino acids. CDR1 LNHDA and CDR2 SQIVND come from the germline V gene (reference sequence). V shed 3 bases and J shed 6 bases, with 14 bases lying between them.

The chain is built from TRBV29-1 and TRBJ2-2; 8 nucleotides agree with TRBD1. The CDR3 sequence is 13 residues long. The V and J ends lost 4 bases and 7 bases, in that order; junction bases with no gene match: 5. Germline loops: CDR1 SQVTM, CDR2 ANQGSEA. Here the CDR3 reads CSVGRGQRGELFF. The CDR3 DNA sequence: TGCAGCGTTGGCAGGGGGCAACGCGGGGAGCTGTTTTTT.

This chain uses TRBV9 with TRBJ2-1; D may be TRBD1 (7 bases). Germline CDR1 SGDLS, CDR2 YYNGEE. V was clipped by 5 bases and J by 0 bases, with 21 bases between them. This CDR3 is 18 amino acids long. CDR3: CASSDKQGGLSSYNEQFF. The CDR3 region has the DNA TGTGCCAGCAGTGACAAGCAGGGGGGATTGAGCTCCTACAATGAGCAGTTCTTC.

V is TRBV4-3 and J is TRBJ2-7; 10 nucleotides agree with TRBD2. CDR1 is LGHNA, CDR2 YSLEER, per germline. The V and J ends lost 0 bases and 3 bases, in that order; junction bases with no gene match: 5. There are 16 residues in the CDR3. This CDR3 is CASSQDRTSGHYEQYF. Written as DNA, the CDR3 is TGCGCCAGCAGCCAAGATCGGACTAGCGGACACTACGAGCAGTACTTC.

This clone was counted a few times. The chain couples TRBV5-4 to TRBJ2-5; TRBD1 matches 8 bases. This CDR3 is 15 amino acids long. Germline CDR1 reads SGHNT; CDR2 reads YYREEE (reference sequence). V lost 3 bases and J lost 5; bases outside the gene matches: 9. CDR3: CASSYYTTGAETQYF. For the CDR3, the DNA is TGTGCCAGCAGCTACTACACGACAGGGGCCGAGACCCAGTACTTC.

J is TRBJ2-1 and V is TRBV3-1 (or the pseudogene TRBV3-2), with a weak D call TRBD1 (5 bases). This CDR3 comprises 15 residues. V gave up 1 base and J gave up 5 bases, with 12 bases separating them. CDR1 is LGHDT and CDR2 is YNNKEL in the germline V gene (reference sequence). Here the CDR3 reads CASSQAPRANNEQFF. CDR3 sequence (DNA): TGTGCCAGCAGCCAAGCTCCCAGGGCCAACAATGAGCAGTTCTTC.

The chain is built from TRBV6-5 and TRBJ1-2; no clear D. V lost 6 bases to trimming and J lost 8 bases, with 10 bases between them. The germline CDR1 and CDR2 sequences are MNHEY and SVGAGI. This CDR3 has 11 residues. DNA for the CDR3: TGTGCCAGCAGAGAGGATGGGGGCTACACCTTC. Its translation is CASREDGGYTF.

This chain joins TRBV11-1 and TRBJ2-7; tentative D call: TRBD1 (5 bases). Trimming left V 5 bases short and J 0 bases short, with 11 bases between. Per germline, CDR1 SGHAT and CDR2 FQDESV (reference sequence). The CDR3 is made up of 14 amino acids. CDR3 DNA: TGTGCCAGCAGCCTACTCAGGGACTCCTACGAGCAGTACTTC. It is translated as CASSLLRDSYEQYF.

V and J are TRBV18 and TRBJ1-1; D is unclear. Trimming removed 2 bases at V and 4 bases at J, with 8 bases between. In germline, CDR1 is KGHSH, CDR2 LQKENI. This CDR3 contains 13 residues. The CDR3 here is CASSPEQSTEAFF. In DNA, the CDR3 is TGTGCCAGCTCACCAGAACAGTCCACTGAAGCTTTCTTT.